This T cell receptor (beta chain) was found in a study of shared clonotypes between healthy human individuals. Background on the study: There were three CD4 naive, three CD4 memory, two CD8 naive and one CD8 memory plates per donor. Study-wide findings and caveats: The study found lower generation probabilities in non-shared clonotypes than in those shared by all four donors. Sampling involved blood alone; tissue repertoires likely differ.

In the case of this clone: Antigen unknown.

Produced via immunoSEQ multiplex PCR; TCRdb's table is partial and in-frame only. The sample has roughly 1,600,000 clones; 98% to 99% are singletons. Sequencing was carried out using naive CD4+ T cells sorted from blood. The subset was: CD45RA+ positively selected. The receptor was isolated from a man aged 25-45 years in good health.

CDR3 loop: CASSAYRGRSDTQYF. DNA for the CDR3: TGTGCCAGCAGCGCCTACAGGGGGCGGTCAGATACGCAGTATTTT. The chain joins TRBV7-8 to TRBJ2-3; 9 bases fit TRBD1. CDR1 is SGHVS, CDR2 FQNEAQ, per germline. Trimming removed 5 bases from V and 4 bases from J; junction bases left unmatched: 7. The CDR3 covers 15 residues.